This T cell receptor beta chain was identified in a study of cytomegalovirus exposure and HLA in healthy donors. Notes on the study in general: Most CMV-associated TCR beta chains were later found to appear HLA-restricted. Per a later analysis, 16,951 TCR beta sequences showed association with HLA alleles at 0.05 false discovery rate. Generally TCR sequences proved uncommon, though certain public TCRs appeared in numerous donors. Researchers counted 164 TCR beta chains as cytomegalovirus-associated.

Remarks on this clone: The antigen remains undetermined.

The PCR made use of 60 Vbeta and 13 Jbeta primers. The protocol was immunoSEQ multiplex PCR, while the TCRdb copy is restricted to in-frame clones and leaves out a portion. This table lists around 100,000 clones. This clonotype was sampled from a man aged 25-45 years in good health and CMV-seronegative. Specimen: PBMCs.

The CDR3 DNA reads TGCGCCAGCAGCTTGGGAGGGGGAGACTACGAGCAGTACTTC. Encoded protein: CASSLGGGDYEQYF. The chain carries TRBV5-1 and TRBJ2-7; weak D call: TRBD1 (6 bases). With 0 bases removed from V and 3 bases from J, the gap between germline ends came to 10 bases. The CDR3 length is 14 residues. Germline V gene lookup returns CDR1 SGHRS and CDR2 YFSETQ. Using reference TRBV5-1 and TRBJ2-7 for the parts outside the CDR3, the full variable domain is KAGVTQTPRYLIKTRGQQVTLSCSPISGHRSVSWYQQTPGQGLQFLFEYFSETQRNKGNFPGRFSGRQFSNSRSEMNVSTLELGDSALYLCASSLGGGDYEQYFGPGTRLTVT.